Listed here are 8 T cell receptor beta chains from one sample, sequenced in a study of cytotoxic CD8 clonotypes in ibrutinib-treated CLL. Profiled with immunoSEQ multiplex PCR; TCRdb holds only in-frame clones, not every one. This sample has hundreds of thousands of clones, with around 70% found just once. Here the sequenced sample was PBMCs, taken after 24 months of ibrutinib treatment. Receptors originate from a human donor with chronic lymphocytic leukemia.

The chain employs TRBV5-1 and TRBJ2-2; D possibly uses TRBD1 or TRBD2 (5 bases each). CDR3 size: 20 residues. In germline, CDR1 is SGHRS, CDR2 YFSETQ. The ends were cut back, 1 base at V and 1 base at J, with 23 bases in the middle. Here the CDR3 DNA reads TGCGCCAGCAGCTTGATTTTGGGGAATTGGAGGACAATGAACACCGGGGAGCTGTTTTTT. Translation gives CASSLILGNWRTMNTGELFF.

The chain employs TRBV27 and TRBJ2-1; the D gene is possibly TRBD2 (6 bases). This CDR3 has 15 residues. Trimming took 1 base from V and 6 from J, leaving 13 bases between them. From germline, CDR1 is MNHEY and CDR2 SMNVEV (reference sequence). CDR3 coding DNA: TGTGCCAGCAGTTTATATCTAGCGTCAGGCAATGAGCAGTTCTTC. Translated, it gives CASSLYLASGNEQFF.

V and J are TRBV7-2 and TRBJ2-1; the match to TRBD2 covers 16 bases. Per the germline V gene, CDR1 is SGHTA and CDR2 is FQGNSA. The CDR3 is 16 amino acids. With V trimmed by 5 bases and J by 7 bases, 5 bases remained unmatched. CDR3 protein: CASSGTSGRVQNEQFF. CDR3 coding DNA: TGTGCCAGCAGCGGGACTAGCGGGAGGGTTCAGAATGAGCAGTTCTTC.

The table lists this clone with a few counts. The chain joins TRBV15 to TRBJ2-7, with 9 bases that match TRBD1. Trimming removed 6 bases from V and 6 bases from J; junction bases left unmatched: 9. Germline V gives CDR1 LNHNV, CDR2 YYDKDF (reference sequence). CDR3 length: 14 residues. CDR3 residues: CATRYRGPQSEQYF. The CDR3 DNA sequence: TGTGCCACCAGGTACAGGGGGCCTCAATCCGAGCAGTACTTC.

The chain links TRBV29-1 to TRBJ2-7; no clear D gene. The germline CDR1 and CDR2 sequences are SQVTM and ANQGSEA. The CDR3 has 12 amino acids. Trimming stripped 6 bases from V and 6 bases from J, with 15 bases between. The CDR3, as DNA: TGCAGCGTGACGAATCGACAACTCGAGCAGTACTTC. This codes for CSVTNRQLEQYF.

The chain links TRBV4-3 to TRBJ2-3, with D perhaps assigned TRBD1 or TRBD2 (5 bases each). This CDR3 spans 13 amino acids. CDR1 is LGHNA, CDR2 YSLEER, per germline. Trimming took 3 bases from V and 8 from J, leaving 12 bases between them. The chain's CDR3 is CASSHGTLGTQYF. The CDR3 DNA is TGCGCCAGCAGCCACGGGACCCTCGGTACGCAGTATTTT.

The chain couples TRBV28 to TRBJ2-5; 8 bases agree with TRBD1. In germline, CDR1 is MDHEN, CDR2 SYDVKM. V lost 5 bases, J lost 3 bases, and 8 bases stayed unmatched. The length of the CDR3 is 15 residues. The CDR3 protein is CASSPRGQVEETQYF. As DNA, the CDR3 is TGTGCCAGCAGTCCACGGGGACAGGTTGAAGAGACCCAGTACTTC. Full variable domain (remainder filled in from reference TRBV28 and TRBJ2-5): DVKVTQSSRYLVKRTGEKVFLECVQDMDHENMFWYRQDPGLGLRLIYFSYDVKMKEKGDIPEGYSVSREKKERFSLILESASTNQTSMYLCASSPRGQVEETQYFGPGTRLLVL.

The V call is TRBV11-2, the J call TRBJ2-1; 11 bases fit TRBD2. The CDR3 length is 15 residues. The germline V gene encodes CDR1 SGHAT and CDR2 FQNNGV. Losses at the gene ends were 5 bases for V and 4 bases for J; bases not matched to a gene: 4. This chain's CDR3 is CASSRWTSGYNEQFF. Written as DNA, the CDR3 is TGTGCCAGCAGCCGATGGACTAGCGGGTACAATGAGCAGTTCTTC.